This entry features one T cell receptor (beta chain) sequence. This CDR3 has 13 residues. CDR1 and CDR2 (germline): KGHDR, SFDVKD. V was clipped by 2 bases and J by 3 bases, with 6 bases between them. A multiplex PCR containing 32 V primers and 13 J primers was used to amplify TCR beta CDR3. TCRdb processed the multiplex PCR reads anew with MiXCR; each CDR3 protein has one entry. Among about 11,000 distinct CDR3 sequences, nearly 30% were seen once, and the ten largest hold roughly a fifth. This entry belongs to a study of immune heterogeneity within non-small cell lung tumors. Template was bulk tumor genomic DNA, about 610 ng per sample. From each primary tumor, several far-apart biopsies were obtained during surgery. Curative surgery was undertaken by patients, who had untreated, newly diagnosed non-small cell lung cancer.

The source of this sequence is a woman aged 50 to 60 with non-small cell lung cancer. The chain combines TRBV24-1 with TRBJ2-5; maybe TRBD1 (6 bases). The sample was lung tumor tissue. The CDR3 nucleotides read TGTGCCACCAGTGATTGGACAGAAGAGACCCAGTACTTC. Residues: CATSDWTEETQYF.